A single sample is the source of the 17 T cell receptor beta chains below, sequenced in a study of T cell responses to AZD1222 COVID-19 vaccine. Only in-frame clones appear in the TCRdb table, and some are missing; sequencing was by immunoSEQ multiplex PCR. There are approximately 120,000 clones in the sample; around nine tenths occur only once, and under 20% lies in the top ten. The sequences come from peripheral blood, collected on day 0 of AZD1222 vaccination. The receptor set was obtained from an adult in good health.

The gene calls are TRBV27 and TRBJ2-7; D perhaps matches TRBD1 (5 bases). Germline values: CDR1 MNHEY, CDR2 SMNVEV (reference sequence). This CDR3 spans 14 amino acids. The germline V and J ends were trimmed by 8 bases and 0 bases, with 14 bases remaining between them. CDR3 nucleotide sequence: TGTGCCAGCCACCGTGGCAGGGACTCCTACGAGCAGTACTTC. Amino acid sequence: CASHRGRDSYEQYF.

This rearrangement joins TRBV30 to TRBJ2-7; a possible D gene is TRBD1 (6 bases). Trimming cost V 4 bases and J 3 bases, with 10 bases left between them. CDR1 is GTSNPN, CDR2 SVGIG, per germline (reference sequence). This CDR3 spans 12 amino acids. The CDR3: CAWKDRHYEQYF. DNA of the CDR3: TGTGCCTGGAAAGACAGGCACTACGAGCAGTACTTC.

V gene TRBV5-4 combines with J gene TRBJ2-3; D is ambiguous. CDR3 length: 15 residues. Germline V gene data show CDR1 as SGHNT and CDR2 as YYREEE (reference sequence). Trimming took 2 bases from V and 1 from J, leaving 11 bases between them. DNA of the CDR3: TGTGCCAGCAGCTTACCTCCCTGGGGCACAGATACGCAGTATTTT. Encoded protein: CASSLPPWGTDTQYF.

The DNA for the CDR3 is TGCGCCACTCCGTCGACAGGGGGCGGGGAGGCTTTCTTT. Translating gives CATPSTGGGEAFF. The V and J genes are TRBV10-1 and TRBJ1-1; 10 bases are a match to TRBD1. The junction had 13 bases not matched to a gene; V was cut back by 10 bases and J by 11 bases. Germline loops: CDR1 WNHNN, CDR2 SYGVQD (reference sequence). The CDR3 length is 13 residues.

The rearrangement links TRBV3-1 (or the pseudogene TRBV3-2) to TRBJ1-2; a possible D gene is TRBD1 (5 bases). Trimming cost V 2 bases and J 8 bases, with 9 bases left between them. The CDR3 loop spans 12 amino acids. CDR1 and CDR2 from the germline V gene are LGHDT and YNNKEL (reference sequence). The CDR3 DNA reads TGTGCCAGCAGCCAATCCAGGGAGGGCTACACCTTC. This translates into CASSQSREGYTF.

This chain uses TRBV19 with TRBJ2-7; 9 bases are shared with TRBD2. Unmatched junction bases numbered 7, after V lost 1 base and J lost 0 bases. Looked up from germline, CDR1 is LNHDA and CDR2 is SQIVND (reference sequence). The CDR3 has 17 residues. The CDR3 sequence is CASSIGSSGVNSYEQYF. DNA for the CDR3: TGTGCCAGTAGTATAGGGTCTAGCGGGGTGAACTCCTACGAGCAGTACTTC.

The rearrangement uses TRBV5-1 and TRBJ1-1, with a possible D match to TRBD1 (5 bases). The germline V gene has CDR1 SGHRS and CDR2 YFSETQ. V was clipped by 0 bases and J by 4 bases, with 13 bases between them. The CDR3 runs 15 residues. The CDR3 nucleotides are TGCGCCAGCAGCTTGGAGGCCCACCAGGGCACTGAAGCTTTCTTT. Residues: CASSLEAHQGTEAFF.

Comment on this clone: The sample holds other DNA sequences that translate to the same CDR3. The CDR3 DNA sequence: TGCGCCAGCAGCCAAGATTACAATGAGCAGTTCTTC. Protein sequence: CASSQDYNEQFF. V gene TRBV4-1 combines with J gene TRBJ2-1; no clear D. Trimming pared 0 bases from V and 4 bases from J, leaving 1 base between. The CDR3 totals 12 residues. Germline V gives CDR1 MGHRA, CDR2 YSYEKL.

V gene TRBV19 combines with J gene TRBJ1-1; unclear D gene. Trimming removed 3 bases at V and 4 bases at J, with 15 bases between. Germline-derived CDR1 and CDR2 are LNHDA and SQIVND (reference sequence). The CDR3 is made up of 15 amino acids. CDR3 bases: TGTGCCAGTAGTATCCTAGGTATGAGCTTCACTGAAGCTTTCTTT. It yields the protein CASSILGMSFTEAFF.

The chain employs TRBV6-6 and TRBJ1-2; no clear D. There are 12 residues in the CDR3. Looked up from germline, CDR1 is MNHNY and CDR2 is SVGAGI (reference sequence). V was pared by 6 bases and J by 4 bases, with 9 bases between. CDR3 region: CASSPRLYGYTF. The CDR3, as DNA: TGTGCCAGCAGCCCTCGGCTCTATGGCTACACCTTC.

This clone was found a few times. The chain has TRBV28 and TRBJ1-5, with 7 bases matching TRBD1. Germline CDR1 is MDHEN and CDR2 is SYDVKM. The trim removed 7 bases at V and 5 bases at J, leaving 11 bases unmatched. This CDR3 is 15 amino acids long. The CDR3 sequence: CASNRQGFFDQPQHF. In nucleotides, the CDR3 is TGTGCCAGCAACCGACAGGGATTTTTCGATCAGCCCCAGCATTTT.

The V gene is TRBV13, the J gene TRBJ1-2, with 9 bases that match TRBD1. CDR3 length: 14 residues. Germline trimming cut 5 bases from V and 5 bases from J; bases unmatched to any gene: 6. Germline V gene lookup returns CDR1 PRHDT and CDR2 FYEKMQ (reference sequence). CDR3 nucleotides: TGTGCCAGCAGCCCGCCGGGACAGGGTTATGGCTACACCTTC. This encodes CASSPPGQGYGYTF.

The rearrangement joins TRBV10-3 to TRBJ1-3; TRBD1 aligns across 9 bases. V lost 6 bases, J lost 0 bases, and 6 bases stayed unmatched. There are 16 residues in the CDR3. Per germline, CDR1 ENHRY and CDR2 SYGVKD. The CDR3 is CAISRQGDFSGNTIYF. The CDR3 coding sequence is TGTGCCATCAGCAGACAGGGGGACTTCTCTGGAAACACCATATATTTT.

V is TRBV5-4 and J is TRBJ1-2; no reliable D call. The CDR3 extends over 13 amino acids. With 10 bases removed from V and 6 bases from J, the gap between germline ends came to 19 bases. CDR1 SGHNT and CDR2 YYREEE come from the germline V gene (reference sequence). The CDR3 region has the DNA TGTGCCTTACACGCTATAGTCGGGGATGGCTACACCTTC. This encodes CALHAIVGDGYTF.

This chain joins TRBV11-3 and TRBJ2-3; D is unclear. The CDR3 runs 12 residues. From germline, CDR1 is SGHNT and CDR2 YENEEA. The V end was cut by 3 bases, the J end by 4 bases, with 5 bases between. CDR3 sequence reads: CASSFGSDTQYF. The DNA of the CDR3 is TGTGCCAGCAGCTTCGGTTCAGATACGCAGTATTTT.

This clone occurred once. The V call is TRBV6-4, the J call TRBJ1-6; 7 nucleotides agree with TRBD1. The V and J ends lost 4 bases and 8 bases, in that order; junction bases with no gene match: 8. The CDR3 spans 15 residues. The germline CDR1 and CDR2 sequences are MRHNA and SNTAGT. The CDR3 here is CASSARQGGDSPLHF. CDR3 nucleotides: TGTGCCAGCAGTGCCCGACAGGGAGGGGATTCACCCCTCCACTTT.

V usage is TRBV7-9 and J usage is TRBJ1-5, with 11 bases lining up with TRBD1. The germline V gene encodes CDR1 SEHNR and CDR2 FQNEAQ (reference sequence). The J segment lost 5 bases and the V segment lost 4 bases, leaving 1 base of the junction unmatched. The CDR3 contains 14 residues. The CDR3 loop reads CASSWGQGDQPQHF. In nucleotides, the CDR3 is TGTGCCAGCAGCTGGGGACAGGGGGATCAGCCCCAGCATTTT.